Only a few counts were recorded for the clone carrying this T cell receptor beta chain. Its antigen is not known. The data are from a study of T cell repertoires in cytomegalovirus infection. Study-wide background: From public TCR beta signatures came an indication of both CMV infection and matching HLA type. Study outcomes and limitations: Identification of carriers of CMV plus the relevant HLA was achieved through cumulative public TCR beta family frequency. HLA-C-restricted TCR beta clonotypes specific for CMV led the ex vivo response.

Per the germline V gene, CDR1 is DFQATT and CDR2 is SNEGSKA (reference sequence). Germline trimming cut 5 bases from V and 3 bases from J; bases unmatched to any gene: 9. The CDR3 is 17 amino acids. TCRdb processed the reads anew with MiXCR; each CDR3 protein has one entry. The sample has 150,000 to 200,000 distinct CDR3 sequences; approximately 30% are singletons. This clonotype was sampled from a human donor in good health (CMV status not recorded). Some clones in this sample may be carry-over from other donors' samples. The chain has TRBV20-1 and TRBJ2-1; 14 bases are shared with TRBD2. The specimen sequenced was PBMCs. This CDR3 is CSALNRLAGGYYNEQFF. For the CDR3, the DNA is TGCAGTGCTCTGAATCGACTAGCGGGGGGGTACTACAATGAGCAGTTCTTC.